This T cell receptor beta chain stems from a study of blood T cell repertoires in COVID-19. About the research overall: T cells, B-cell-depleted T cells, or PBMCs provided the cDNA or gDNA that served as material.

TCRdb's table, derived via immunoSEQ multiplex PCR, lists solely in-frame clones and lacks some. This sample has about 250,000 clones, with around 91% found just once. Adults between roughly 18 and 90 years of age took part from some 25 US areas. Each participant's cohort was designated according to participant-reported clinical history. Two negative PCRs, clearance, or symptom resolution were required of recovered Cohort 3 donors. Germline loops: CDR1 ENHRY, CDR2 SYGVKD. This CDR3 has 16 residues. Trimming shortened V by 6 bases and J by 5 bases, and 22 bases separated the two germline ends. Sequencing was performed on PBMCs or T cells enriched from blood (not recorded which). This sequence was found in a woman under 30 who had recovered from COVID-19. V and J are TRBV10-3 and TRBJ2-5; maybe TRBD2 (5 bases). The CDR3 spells CAISDPPGPGGETQYF. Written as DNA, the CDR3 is TGTGCCATCAGCGACCCGCCGGGTCCCGGCGGGGAGACCCAGTACTTC.